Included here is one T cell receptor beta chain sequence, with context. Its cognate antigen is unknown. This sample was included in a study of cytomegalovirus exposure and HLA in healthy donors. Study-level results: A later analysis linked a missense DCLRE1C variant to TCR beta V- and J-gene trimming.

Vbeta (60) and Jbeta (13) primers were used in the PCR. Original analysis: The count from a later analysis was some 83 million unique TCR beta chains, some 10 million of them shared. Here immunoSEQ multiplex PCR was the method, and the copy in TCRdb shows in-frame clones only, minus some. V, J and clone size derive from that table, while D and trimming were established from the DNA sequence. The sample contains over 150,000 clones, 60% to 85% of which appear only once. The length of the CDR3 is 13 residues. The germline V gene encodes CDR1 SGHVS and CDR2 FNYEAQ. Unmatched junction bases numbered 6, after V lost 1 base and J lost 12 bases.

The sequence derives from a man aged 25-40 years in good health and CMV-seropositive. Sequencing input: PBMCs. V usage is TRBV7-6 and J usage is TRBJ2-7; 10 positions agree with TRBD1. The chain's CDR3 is CASSLEGTGVMYF. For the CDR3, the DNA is TGTGCCAGCAGCTTAGAGGGGACAGGGGTCATGTACTTC.